This T cell receptor beta chain was observed in a study of cytomegalovirus exposure and HLA in healthy donors. Germline CDR1 SGHTA, CDR2 FQGNSA. The germline V and J ends were trimmed by 3 bases and 2 bases, with 13 bases remaining between them. The CDR3 has 16 amino acids. PCR involved 60 Vbeta and 13 Jbeta primers. TCRdb's table, derived via immunoSEQ multiplex PCR, lists solely in-frame clones and lacks some. There are about 200,000 clones in the sample; approximately 79% occur only once, and 3.5% to 5% lies in the top ten. The receptor comes from a woman in her 30s in good health and CMV-seropositive. V is TRBV7-2 and J is TRBJ2-2; the D gene is possibly TRBD2 (5 bases). The sequenced sample was PBMCs. DNA of the CDR3: TGTGCCAGCAGCTTCGCGGGCTTAACAAACACCGGGGAGCTGTTTTTT. Residues: CASSFAGLTNTGELFF.